This record covers a single TCR beta chain. Its antigen is as yet unknown. This sample is part of a study of cytomegalovirus exposure and HLA in healthy donors. Regarding the study as a whole: TCR beta V segments were, for the most part, productive about 87% or about 30% of the time in an earlier analysis.

PCR amplification relied on 60 Vbeta primers (plus 13 Jbeta primers). Sequencing was performed with immunoSEQ multiplex PCR; in TCRdb, only in-frame clones are kept and a portion is missing. The table lists some 120,000 clones, under 85% of them singletons, with about 4.9% in the top ten. CDR3 length: 11 residues. V was clipped by 4 bases and J by 5 bases, with 6 bases between them. CDR1 is SGHNT, CDR2 YYREEE, per germline (reference sequence). This TCR came from a man younger than 40 in good health and CMV-seropositive. The chain recombines TRBV5-4 with TRBJ2-5, with D maybe TRBD1 (6 bases). The sequencing input was PBMCs. The CDR3 coding sequence is TGTGCCAGCAGCCAGGGGGAGACCCAGTACTTC. This translates into CASSQGETQYF.